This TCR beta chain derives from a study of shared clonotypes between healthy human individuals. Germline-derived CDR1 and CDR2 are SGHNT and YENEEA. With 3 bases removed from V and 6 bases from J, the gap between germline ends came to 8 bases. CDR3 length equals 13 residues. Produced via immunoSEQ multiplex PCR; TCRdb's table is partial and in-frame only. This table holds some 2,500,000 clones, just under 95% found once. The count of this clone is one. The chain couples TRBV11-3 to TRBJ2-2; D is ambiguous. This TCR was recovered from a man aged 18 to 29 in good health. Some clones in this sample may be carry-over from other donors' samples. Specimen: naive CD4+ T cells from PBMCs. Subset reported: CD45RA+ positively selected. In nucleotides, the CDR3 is TGTGCCAGCAGCTTCACGGGCTCCGGGGAGCTGTTTTTT. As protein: CASSFTGSGELFF.